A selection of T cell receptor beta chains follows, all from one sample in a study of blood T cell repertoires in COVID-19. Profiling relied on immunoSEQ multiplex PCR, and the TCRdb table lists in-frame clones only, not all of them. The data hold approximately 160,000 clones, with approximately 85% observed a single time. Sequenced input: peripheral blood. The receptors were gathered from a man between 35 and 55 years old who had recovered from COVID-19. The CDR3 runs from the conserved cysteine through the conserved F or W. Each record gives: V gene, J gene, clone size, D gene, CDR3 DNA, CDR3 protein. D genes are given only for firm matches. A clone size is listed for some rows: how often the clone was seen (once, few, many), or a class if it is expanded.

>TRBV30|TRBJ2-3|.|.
TGTGCCTGGAGTTCTCAACAGGGCACAAATACGCAGTATTTT
CAWSSQQGTNTQYF
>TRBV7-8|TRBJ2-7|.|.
TGTGCCAGCAGCCGCGACTACAGCACCGCGCCCTACGAGCAGTACTTC
CASSRDYSTAPYEQYF
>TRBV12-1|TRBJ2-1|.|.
TGTGCCAGCAGCTTAGGGAGCCGAGCAGGGCAGTTCTTC
CASSLGSRAGQFF
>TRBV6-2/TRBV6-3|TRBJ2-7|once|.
TGTGCCAGCAGTCAGGGACTGTTCGAGCAGTACTTC
CASSQGLFEQYF
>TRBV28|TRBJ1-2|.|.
TGTGCCAGCACCGGGGGGGCGGACTATGGCTACACCTTC
CASTGGADYGYTF
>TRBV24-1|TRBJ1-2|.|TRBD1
TGTGCCACCAGTGACACGACAGGGGAAGGCTACACCTTC
CATSDTTGEGYTF
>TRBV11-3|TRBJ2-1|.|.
TGTGCCAGCAGCTTAGATGACGGGTTAGATGAGCAGTTCTTC
CASSLDDGLDEQFF
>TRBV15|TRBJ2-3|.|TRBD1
TGTGCCACCAGCAGGGACAGGTTTGATACGCAGTATTTT
CATSRDRFDTQYF
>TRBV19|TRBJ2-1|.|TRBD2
TGTGCCAGTAGCCTATCCTCCCCGGGGGGGTACAATGAGCAGTTCTTC
CASSLSSPGGYNEQFF
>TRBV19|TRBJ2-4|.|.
TGTGCCAGTAGTGTCCCGGGGTCAAACATTCAGTACTTC
CASSVPGSNIQYF
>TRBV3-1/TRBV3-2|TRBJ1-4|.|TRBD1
TGTGCCAGCAGCCAGCCGGGACAGGGTGTCGAAAAACTGTTTTTT
CASSQPGQGVEKLFF
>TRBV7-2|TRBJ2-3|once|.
TGTGCCAGCAGCTTAGGCCCAGCAGGGGTGTCAGATACGCAGTATTTT
CASSLGPAGVSDTQYF
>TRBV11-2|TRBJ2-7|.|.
TGTGCCAGCAGCTTACACAGGAACTCCTACGAGCAGTACTTC
CASSLHRNSYEQYF
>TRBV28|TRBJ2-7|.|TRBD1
TGTGCCAGCGGGGGACAGGTCGAGCAGTACTTC
CASGGQVEQYF
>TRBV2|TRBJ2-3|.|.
TGTGCCAGGGAAGTGGGGGGAGATACGCAGTATTTT
CAREVGGDTQYF
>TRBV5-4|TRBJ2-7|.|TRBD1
TGTGCCAGCAGCTTGCCCGACAGGGCGAACGAGCAGTACTTC
CASSLPDRANEQYF
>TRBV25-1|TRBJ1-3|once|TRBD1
TGTGCCAGCAGTTACAGGGGGCTAATTGGAAACACCATATATTTT
CASSYRGLIGNTIYF
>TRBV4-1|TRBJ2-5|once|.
TGCGCCAGCAGCACACAGTTGCAAGAGACCCAGTACTTC
CASSTQLQETQYF
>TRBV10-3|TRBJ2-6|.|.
TGTGCCATCAGTGAGTACGGACAGCCGTCTGGGGCCAACGTCCTGACTTTC
CAISEYGQPSGANVLTF
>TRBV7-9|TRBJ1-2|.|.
TGTGCCAGCAGTTTAATCAGGGTAGACTACACCTTC
CASSLIRVDYTF
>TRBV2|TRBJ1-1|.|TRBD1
TGTGCCAGCATAACCGGGACAGGGCACACTGAAGCTTTCTTT
CASITGTGHTEAFF
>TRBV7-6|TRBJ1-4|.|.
TGTGCCAGCAGCTTCTTGGCGGGGGCTACTAATGAAAAACTGTTTTTT
CASSFLAGATNEKLFF
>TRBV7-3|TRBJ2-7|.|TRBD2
TGTGCCAGCAGCTTAAATCGGGGGGGAGAAGAGCAGTACTTC
CASSLNRGGEEQYF
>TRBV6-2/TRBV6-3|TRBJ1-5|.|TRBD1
TGTGCCAGCAGTTCCTTACAGGGGGCGCATAGCAATCAGCCCCAGCATTTT
CASSSLQGAHSNQPQHF
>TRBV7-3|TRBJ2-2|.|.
TGTGCCAGCAGCAAAGGGGGAGGGTCCGGGGAGCTGTTTTTT
CASSKGGGSGELFF
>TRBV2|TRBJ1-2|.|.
TGTGCCAGCATGGGGACAACTGAGTTTGCTTATGGCTACACCTTC
CASMGTTEFAYGYTF
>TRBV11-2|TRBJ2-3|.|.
TGTGCCAGCAGCTTATGGGGGGCAGATACGCAGTATTTT
CASSLWGADTQYF
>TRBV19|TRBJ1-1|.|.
TGTGCCAGTAGCCACTCGAGGGGGGGTCGTACTGAAGCTTTCTTT
CASSHSRGGRTEAFF
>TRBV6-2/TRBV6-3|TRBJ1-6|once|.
TGTGCCAGCAGTCCGCCGGACCTACCACGGGGTTCACCCCTCCACTTT
CASSPPDLPRGSPLHF
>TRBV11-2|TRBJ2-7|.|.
TGTGCCAGCAGCTTAGAGTCAGGATACTTTATTTACGAGCAGTACTTC
CASSLESGYFIYEQYF
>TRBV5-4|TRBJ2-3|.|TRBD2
TGTGCCAGCAGCTATAGTAGCGGGGGGGGTGCAAATACGCAGTATTTT
CASSYSSGGGANTQYF
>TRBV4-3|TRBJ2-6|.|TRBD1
TGCGCCAGCAGCCCGCAAAGACAGGGCCCGTCTGGGGCCAACGTCCTGACTTTC
CASSPQRQGPSGANVLTF
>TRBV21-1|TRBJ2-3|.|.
TGTGCCAGCAGCAAAGGAAGGGGGCAAAGCGAAACAGATACGCAGTATTTT
CASSKGRGQSETDTQYF
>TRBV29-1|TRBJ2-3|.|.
TGCAGCGTTCTAGGAGGGTCCAGCTTAGGCGGTCCGGATACGCAGTATTTT
CSVLGGSSLGGPDTQYF
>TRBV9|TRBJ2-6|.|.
TGTGCCAGCAGCGGGGCCTTTTACACCTCTGGGGCCAACGTCCTGACTTTC
CASSGAFYTSGANVLTF
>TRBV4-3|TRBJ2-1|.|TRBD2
TGCGCCAGCAGCCAAGGGGTAGCGGGCACCTCCTACAATGAGCAGTTCTTC
CASSQGVAGTSYNEQFF
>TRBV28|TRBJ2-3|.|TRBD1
TGTGCCAGCAGTTTTTGGGACAGGGGGACAGATACGCAGTATTTT
CASSFWDRGTDTQYF
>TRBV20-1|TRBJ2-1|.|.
TGCAGTGCTAGTTTCCTAGAAGGAGTCCAGTTCTTC
CSASFLEGVQFF
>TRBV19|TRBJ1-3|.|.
TGTGCCAGCGGGGGGGATACCTCTGGAAACACCATATATTTT
CASGGDTSGNTIYF
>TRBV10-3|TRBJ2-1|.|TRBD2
TGTGCCATCAGTGACCGGACTAGCGGGAGACGGGATGAGCAGTTCTTC
CAISDRTSGRRDEQFF
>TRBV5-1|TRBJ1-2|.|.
TGCGCCAGCAGCTTGGTTGCCGGAGGAAACTATGGCTACACCTTC
CASSLVAGGNYGYTF
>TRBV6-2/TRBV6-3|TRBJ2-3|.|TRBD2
TGTGCCAGCAGTAGAAGTTTAGCGGGATACACAGATACGCAGTATTTT
CASSRSLAGYTDTQYF
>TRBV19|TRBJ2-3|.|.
TGTGCCAGTAGTCCCAGGGGTGGTACGCAGTATTTT
CASSPRGGTQYF
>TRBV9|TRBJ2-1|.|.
TGTGCCAGCAGCGCCCGAGGAGCGCAGAGCTCCTACAATGAGCAGTTCTTC
CASSARGAQSSYNEQFF
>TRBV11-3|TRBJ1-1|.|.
TGTGCCAGCAGCTTATCCGGTTCGAACACTGAAGCTTTCTTT
CASSLSGSNTEAFF
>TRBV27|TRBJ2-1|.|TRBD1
TGTGCCAGCAGTCGAAACAGGGGGCTGGAGCAGTTCTTC
CASSRNRGLEQFF
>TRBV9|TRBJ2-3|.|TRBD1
TGTGCCAGCAGCGTAGGTGGACAGGGGAGTCGGGGTATGCATACGCAGTATTTT
CASSVGGQGSRGMHTQYF